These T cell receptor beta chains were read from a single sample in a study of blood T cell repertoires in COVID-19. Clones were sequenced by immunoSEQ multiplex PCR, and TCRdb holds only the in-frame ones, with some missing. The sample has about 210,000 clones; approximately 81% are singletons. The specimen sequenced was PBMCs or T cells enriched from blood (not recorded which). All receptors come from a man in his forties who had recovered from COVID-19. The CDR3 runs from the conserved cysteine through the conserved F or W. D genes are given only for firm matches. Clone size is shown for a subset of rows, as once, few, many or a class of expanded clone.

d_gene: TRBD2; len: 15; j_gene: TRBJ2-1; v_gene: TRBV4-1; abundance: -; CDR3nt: TGCGCCAGCAGCGTCTTAGGACTAGGGTCTAATGAGCAGTTCTTC; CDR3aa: CASSVLGLGSNEQFF
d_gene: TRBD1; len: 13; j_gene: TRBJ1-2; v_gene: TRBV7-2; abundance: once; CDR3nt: TGTGCCAGCAGCTTCACAGGGGGCGGTGGCTACACCTTC; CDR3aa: CASSFTGGGGYTF
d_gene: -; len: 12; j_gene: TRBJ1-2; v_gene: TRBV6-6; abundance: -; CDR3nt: TGTGCCAGCAGACCCGGTGGCTATGGCTACACCTTC; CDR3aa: CASRPGGYGYTF
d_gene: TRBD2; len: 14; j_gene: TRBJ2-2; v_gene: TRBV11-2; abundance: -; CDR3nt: TGTGCCAGCAGCTTAATAGCGGGCACCGGGGAGCTGTTTTTT; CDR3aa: CASSLIAGTGELFF
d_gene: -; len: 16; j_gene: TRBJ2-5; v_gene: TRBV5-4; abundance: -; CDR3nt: TGTGCCAGCAGCCCCAGAGGGGGACCGACCCAAGAGACCCAGTACTTC; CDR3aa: CASSPRGGPTQETQYF
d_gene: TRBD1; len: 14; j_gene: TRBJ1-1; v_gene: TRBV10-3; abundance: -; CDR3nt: TGTGCCATCAGGTTGGACAGGGCGAACACTGAAGCTTTCTTT; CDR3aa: CAIRLDRANTEAFF
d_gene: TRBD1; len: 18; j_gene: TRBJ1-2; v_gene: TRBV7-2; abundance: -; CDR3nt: TGTGCCAGCAGCTTTGGGAAACGGGACAGCTCATATAACTATGGCTACACCTTC; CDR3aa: CASSFGKRDSSYNYGYTF
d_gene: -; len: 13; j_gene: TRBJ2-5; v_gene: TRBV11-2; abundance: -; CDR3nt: TGTGCCAGCAGCTTAGGAGGTGGCGGGACCCAGTACTTC; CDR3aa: CASSLGGGGTQYF
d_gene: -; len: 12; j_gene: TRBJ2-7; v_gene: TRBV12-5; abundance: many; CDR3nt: TGTGCTAGTGGTTCCGGGGACTCCGAGCAGTACTTC; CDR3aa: CASGSGDSEQYF
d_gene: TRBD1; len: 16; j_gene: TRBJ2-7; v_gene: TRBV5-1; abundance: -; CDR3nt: TGCGCCAGCACTTCTCGCCCCGGGACAGGGTCCTACGAGCAGTACTTC; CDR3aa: CASTSRPGTGSYEQYF
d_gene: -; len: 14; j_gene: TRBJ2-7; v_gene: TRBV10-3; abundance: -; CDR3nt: TGTGCCATCTCAACGACAGGCGGCTTGGACGAGCAGTACTTC; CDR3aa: CAISTTGGLDEQYF
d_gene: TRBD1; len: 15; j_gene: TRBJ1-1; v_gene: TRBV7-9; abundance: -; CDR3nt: TGTGCCAGCAGCCACCGGGACAGGGGGCACACTGAAGCTTTCTTT; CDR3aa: CASSHRDRGHTEAFF
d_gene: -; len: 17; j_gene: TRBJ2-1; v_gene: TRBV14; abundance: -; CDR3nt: TGTGCCAGCAGCCAAGAGACCGGGAGCGCCTTCTCGGATGAGCAGTTCTTC; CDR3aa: CASSQETGSAFSDEQFF
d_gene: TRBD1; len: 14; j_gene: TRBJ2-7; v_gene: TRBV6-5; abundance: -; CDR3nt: TGTGCCAGCAGAGGGGGCCCTGGGGCCTACGAGCAGTACTTC; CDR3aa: CASRGGPGAYEQYF
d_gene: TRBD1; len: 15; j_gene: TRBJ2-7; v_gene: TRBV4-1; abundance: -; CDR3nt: TGCGCCAGCAGCCAAGCGGGACAGACTTACTACGAGCAGTACTTC; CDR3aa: CASSQAGQTYYEQYF
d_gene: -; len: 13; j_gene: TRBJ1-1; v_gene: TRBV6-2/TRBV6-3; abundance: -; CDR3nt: TGTGCCAGCAGTTACGTGGAGGGGACTGGAGCTTTCTTT; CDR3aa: CASSYVEGTGAFF
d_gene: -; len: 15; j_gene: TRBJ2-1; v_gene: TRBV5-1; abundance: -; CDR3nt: TGCGCCAGCAGCCCACACAGGGTGCTTCTCAATGAGCAGTTCTTC; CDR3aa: CASSPHRVLLNEQFF
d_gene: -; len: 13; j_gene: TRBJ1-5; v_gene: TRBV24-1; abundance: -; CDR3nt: TGTGCCACCACACAGGGCCTCAATCAGCCCCAGCATTTT; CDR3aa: CATTQGLNQPQHF
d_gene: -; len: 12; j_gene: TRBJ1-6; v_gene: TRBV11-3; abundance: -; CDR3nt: TGTGCCAGCAGCTTAGAGGGAGTGCACCTCCACTTT; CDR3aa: CASSLEGVHLHF
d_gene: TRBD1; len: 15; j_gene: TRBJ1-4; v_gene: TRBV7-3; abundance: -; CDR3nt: TGTGCCAGCAGCTCCACGTGGGACAGCGTTGAAAAACTGTTTTTT; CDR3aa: CASSSTWDSVEKLFF
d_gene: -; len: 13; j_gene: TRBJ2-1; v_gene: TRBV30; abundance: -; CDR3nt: TGTGCTCTGGAAAGGGTGGGAAGCGGTGAGCAGTTCTTC; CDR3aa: CALERVGSGEQFF
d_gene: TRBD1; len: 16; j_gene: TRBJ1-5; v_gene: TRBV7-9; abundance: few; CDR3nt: TGTGCCAGCAGCTTATCGGGACAGCATAGCAATCAGCCCCAGCATTTT; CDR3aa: CASSLSGQHSNQPQHF
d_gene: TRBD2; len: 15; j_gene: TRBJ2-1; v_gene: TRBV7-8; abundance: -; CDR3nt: TGTGCCAGCTCCGTGGCGGGAGGCCACTACAATGAGCAGTTCTTC; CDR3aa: CASSVAGGHYNEQFF
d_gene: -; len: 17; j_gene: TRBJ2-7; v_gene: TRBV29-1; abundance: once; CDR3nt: TGCAGCGTTGAAGCCCAAAGGGTTGGCGGAGGGGCCTACGAGCAGTACTTC; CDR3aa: CSVEAQRVGGGAYEQYF
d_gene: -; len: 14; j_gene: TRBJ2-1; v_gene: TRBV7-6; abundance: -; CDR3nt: TGTGCCAGCAGCTTAGGGGCCGAGAACAATGAGCAGTTCTTC; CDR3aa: CASSLGAENNEQFF
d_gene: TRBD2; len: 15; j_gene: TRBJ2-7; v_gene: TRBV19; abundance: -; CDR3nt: TGTGCCAGTAGTAAAAAGCGGGAGGTAAGCTACGAGCAGTACTTC; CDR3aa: CASSKKREVSYEQYF
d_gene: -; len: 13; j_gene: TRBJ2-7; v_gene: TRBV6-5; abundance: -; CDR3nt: TGTGCCAGCAGTTACGCCAGGATGAACGAGCAGTACTTC; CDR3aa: CASSYARMNEQYF
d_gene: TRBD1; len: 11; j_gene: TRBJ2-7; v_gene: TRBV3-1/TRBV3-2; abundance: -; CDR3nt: TGTGCCAGCAAGGGGGCGCGCGAGCAGTACTTC; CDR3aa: CASKGAREQYF
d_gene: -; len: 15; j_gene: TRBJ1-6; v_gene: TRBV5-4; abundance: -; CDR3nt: TGTGCCAGCAGCTTGGGCGGGACCCCCGGGTCACCCCTCCACTTT; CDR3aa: CASSLGGTPGSPLHF
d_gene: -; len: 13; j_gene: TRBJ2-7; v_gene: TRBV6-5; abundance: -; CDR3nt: TGTGCCAGCAGTTTAGGCCAGGTCTACGAGCAGTACTTC; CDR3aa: CASSLGQVYEQYF
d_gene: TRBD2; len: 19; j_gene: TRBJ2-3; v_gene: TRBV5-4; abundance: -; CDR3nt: TGTGCCAGCCAGTCGTCAGGTGGACTAGCGGGAGGGCCGTCAGATACGCAGTATTTT; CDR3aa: CASQSSGGLAGGPSDTQYF
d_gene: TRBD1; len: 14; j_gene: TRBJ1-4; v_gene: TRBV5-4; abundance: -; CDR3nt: TGTGCCAGCAGCTTAAGGCAGGGGGATGAAAAACTGTTTTTT; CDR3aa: CASSLRQGDEKLFF
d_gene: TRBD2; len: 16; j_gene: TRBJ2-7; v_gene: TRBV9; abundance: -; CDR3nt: TGTGCCAGCAGCGTAGGGGTCAGCGGGGGACCCTACGAGCAGTACTTC; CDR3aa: CASSVGVSGGPYEQYF
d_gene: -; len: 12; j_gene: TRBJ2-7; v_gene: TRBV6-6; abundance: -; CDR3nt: TGTGCCAGCGGCCCAGGGACCTACGAGCAGTACTTC; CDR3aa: CASGPGTYEQYF
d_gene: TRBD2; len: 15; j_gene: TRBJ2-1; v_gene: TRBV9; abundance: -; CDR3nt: TGTGCCAGCAGCGTAGGTACTAGCGGGAGGAATGAGCAGTTCTTC; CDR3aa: CASSVGTSGRNEQFF
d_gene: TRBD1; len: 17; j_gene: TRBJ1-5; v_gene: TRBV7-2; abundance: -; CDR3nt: TGTGCCAGCAGCTCCGGGACAGGGGTCAGCGGCAATCAGCCCCAGCATTTT; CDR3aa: CASSSGTGVSGNQPQHF
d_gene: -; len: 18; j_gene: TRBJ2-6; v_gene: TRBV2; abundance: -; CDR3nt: TGTGCCAGCAGGGGACCCTTAACCCAGGGGCCTGGGGCCAACGTCCTGACTTTC; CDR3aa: CASRGPLTQGPGANVLTF
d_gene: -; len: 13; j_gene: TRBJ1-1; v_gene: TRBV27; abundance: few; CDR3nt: TGTGCCAGCAGTTTATGGGCTGACACTGAAGCTTTCTTT; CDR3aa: CASSLWADTEAFF
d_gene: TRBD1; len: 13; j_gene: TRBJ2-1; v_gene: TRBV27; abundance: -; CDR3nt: TGTGCCAGCAGTTTAGGGACAGGGAATGAGCAGTTCTTC; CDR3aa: CASSLGTGNEQFF
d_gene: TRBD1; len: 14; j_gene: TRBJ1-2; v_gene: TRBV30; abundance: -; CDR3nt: TGTGCCTGGACAGGGGGCGGGATGGGCTATGGCTACACCTTC; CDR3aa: CAWTGGGMGYGYTF
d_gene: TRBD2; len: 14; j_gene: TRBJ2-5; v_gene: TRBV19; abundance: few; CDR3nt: TGTGCCAGTAGTATCACAGGGACTAGGGAGACCCAGTACTTC; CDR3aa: CASSITGTRETQYF
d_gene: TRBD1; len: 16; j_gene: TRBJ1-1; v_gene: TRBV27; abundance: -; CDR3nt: TGTGCCAGCAGACCCCTCTTAGGACAGGGGGTGGCTGAAGCTTTCTTT; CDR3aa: CASRPLLGQGVAEAFF
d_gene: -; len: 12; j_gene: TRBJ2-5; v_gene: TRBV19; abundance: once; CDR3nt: TGTGCCAGTAGTCGACAACAAGAGACCCAGTACTTC; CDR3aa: CASSRQQETQYF
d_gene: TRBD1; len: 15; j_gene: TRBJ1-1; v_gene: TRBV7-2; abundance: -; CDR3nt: TGTGCCAGCACGACAGGGCGAAATATGAACACTGAAGCTTTCTTT; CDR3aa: CASTTGRNMNTEAFF
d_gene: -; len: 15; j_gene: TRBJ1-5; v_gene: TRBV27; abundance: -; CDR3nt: TGTGCCAGCAGTTTATTCCCCAGGGGCAGTCAGCCCCAGCATTTT; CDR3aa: CASSLFPRGSQPQHF
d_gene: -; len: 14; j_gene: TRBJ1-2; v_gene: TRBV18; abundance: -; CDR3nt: TGTGCCAGCTCACCGGCAGGGACAAACTATGGCTACACCTTC; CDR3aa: CASSPAGTNYGYTF
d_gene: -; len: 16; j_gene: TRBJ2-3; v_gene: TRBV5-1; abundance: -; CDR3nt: TGCGCCAGCAGCTTGGCCAGGGGAAGTGGGGCAGATACGCAGTATTTT; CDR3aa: CASSLARGSGADTQYF
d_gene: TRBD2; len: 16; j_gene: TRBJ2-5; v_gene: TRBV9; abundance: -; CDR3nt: TGTGCCAGCAGCTCCCTAGCGGGAGGACCCGGAGAGACCCAGTACTTC; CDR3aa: CASSSLAGGPGETQYF
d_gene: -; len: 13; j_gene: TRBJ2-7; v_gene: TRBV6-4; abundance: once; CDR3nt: TGTGCCAGCGATAAGCGGCGCAGAGACGAGCAGTACTTC; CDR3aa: CASDKRRRDEQYF
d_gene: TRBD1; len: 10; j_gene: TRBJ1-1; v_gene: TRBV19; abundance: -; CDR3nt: TGTGCCAGTGGGGGACAGCTTGCTTTCTTT; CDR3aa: CASGGQLAFF
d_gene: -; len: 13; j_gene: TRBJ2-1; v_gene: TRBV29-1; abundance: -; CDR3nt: TGCAGCGTGGGGACTCGTACCTACAATGAGCAGTTCTTC; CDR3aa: CSVGTRTYNEQFF
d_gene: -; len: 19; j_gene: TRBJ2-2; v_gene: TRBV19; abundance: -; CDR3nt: TGTGCCAGTAGTACACCGGTGGGTGGGGGCGAAAGGAACACCGGGGAGCTGTTTTTT; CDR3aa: CASSTPVGGGERNTGELFF
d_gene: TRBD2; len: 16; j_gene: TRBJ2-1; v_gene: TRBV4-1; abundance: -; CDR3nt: TGCGCCAGCAGCCCCTCAGCCGGGACTAGCGGTAATGAGCAGTTCTTC; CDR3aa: CASSPSAGTSGNEQFF
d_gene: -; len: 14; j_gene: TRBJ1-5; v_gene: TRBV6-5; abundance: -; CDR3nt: TGTGCCAGCAGCTCCGGGACATACAATCAGCCCCAGCATTTT; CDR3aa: CASSSGTYNQPQHF
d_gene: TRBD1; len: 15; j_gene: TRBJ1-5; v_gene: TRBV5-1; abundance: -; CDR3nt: TGCGCCAGCAGCTTGGGACAGGGCGAAAATCAGCCCCAGCATTTT; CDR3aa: CASSLGQGENQPQHF
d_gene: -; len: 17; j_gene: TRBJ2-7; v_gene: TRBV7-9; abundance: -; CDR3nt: TGTGCCAGCAGCCCAATAGCGGCTAGTGGGCGGTTCTACGAGCAGTACTTC; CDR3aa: CASSPIAASGRFYEQYF
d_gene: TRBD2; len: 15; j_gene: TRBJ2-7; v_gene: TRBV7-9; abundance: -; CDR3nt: TGTGCCAGCAGCCGCGGTAGCGGGATCTCGGACGAGCAGTACTTC; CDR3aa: CASSRGSGISDEQYF